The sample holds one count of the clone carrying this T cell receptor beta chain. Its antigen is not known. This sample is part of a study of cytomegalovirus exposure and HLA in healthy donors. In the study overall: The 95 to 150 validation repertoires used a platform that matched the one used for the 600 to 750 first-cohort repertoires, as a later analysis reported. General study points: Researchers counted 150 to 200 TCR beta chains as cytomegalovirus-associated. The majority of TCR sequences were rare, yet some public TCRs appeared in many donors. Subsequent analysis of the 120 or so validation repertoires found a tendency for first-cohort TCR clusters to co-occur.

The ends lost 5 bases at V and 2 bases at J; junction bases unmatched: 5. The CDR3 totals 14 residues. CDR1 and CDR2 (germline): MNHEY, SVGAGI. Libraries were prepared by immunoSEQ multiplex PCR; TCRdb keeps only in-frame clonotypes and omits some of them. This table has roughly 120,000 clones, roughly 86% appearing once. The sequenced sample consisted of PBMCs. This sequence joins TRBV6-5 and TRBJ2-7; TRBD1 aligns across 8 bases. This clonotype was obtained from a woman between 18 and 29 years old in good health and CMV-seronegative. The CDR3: CASSPGQGAYEQYF. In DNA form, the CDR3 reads TGTGCCAGCAGTCCCGGACAGGGAGCCTACGAGCAGTACTTC.